Listed below are T cell receptor beta chains from one sample, sequenced in a study of cytotoxic CD8 clonotypes in ibrutinib-treated CLL. The data were produced by immunoSEQ multiplex PCR, yet TCRdb's version contains in-frame clones alone and is incomplete. Of approximately 320,000 clones detected, under 70% appear once; the ten largest clones hold 5% to 6.5%. The material sequenced was PBMCs, taken after 36 months of ibrutinib treatment. The receptors come from a human donor with chronic lymphocytic leukemia. Both conserved end residues are part of each CDR3. A D gene is named only where the DNA matches it firmly. Clone size is stated in some rows and not others, as once, few, many or a class when expanded.

J: TRBJ2-3
D: TRBD2
V: TRBV29-1
size: -
CDR3: CSVQRGGTDTQYF
DNA: TGCAGCGTGCAACGGGGGGGGACAGATACGCAGTATTTT

J: TRBJ2-6
D: -
V: TRBV19
size: -
CDR3: CASSIVLIGSGANVLTF
DNA: TGTGCCAGTAGTATAGTCCTCATTGGCTCTGGGGCCAACGTCCTGACTTTC

J: TRBJ2-5
D: TRBD2
V: TRBV7-9
size: -
CDR3: CASSLELAKTQYF
DNA: TGTGCCAGCAGCTTAGAACTAGCGAAGACCCAGTACTTC

J: TRBJ1-2
D: TRBD1
V: TRBV6-1
size: -
CDR3: CASRPGQGAGYTF
DNA: TGTGCCAGCAGACCCGGACAGGGGGCTGGCTACACCTTC

J: TRBJ1-4
D: TRBD1
V: TRBV25-1
size: -
CDR3: CASWGQKLFF
DNA: TGTGCCAGCTGGGGACAGAAACTGTTTTTT

J: TRBJ2-7
D: TRBD2
V: TRBV27
size: -
CDR3: CASSDSGGIYEQYF
DNA: TGTGCCAGCAGTGATAGCGGGGGTATCTACGAGCAGTACTTC

J: TRBJ2-2
D: TRBD1
V: TRBV10-1
size: -
CDR3: CASSPTGSHFKGELFF
DNA: TGCGCCAGCAGCCCGACAGGGTCCCACTTCAAGGGGGAGCTGTTTTTT

J: TRBJ2-6
D: -
V: TRBV4-1
size: few
CDR3: CASSQGSSRANVLTF
DNA: TGCGCCAGCAGCCAAGGTTCTTCTAGGGCCAACGTCCTGACTTTC

J: TRBJ1-2
D: TRBD1
V: TRBV6-5
size: -
CDR3: CASRPDRGLGGYTF
DNA: TGTGCCAGCAGACCTGACAGGGGGCTAGGAGGCTACACCTTC

J: TRBJ2-7
D: TRBD1
V: TRBV18
size: few
CDR3: CASSPEVGAGGYEQYF
DNA: TGTGCCAGCTCACCAGAGGTTGGGGCAGGGGGCTACGAGCAGTACTTC

J: TRBJ2-7
D: -
V: TRBV2
size: few
CDR3: CASSVSYEQYF
DNA: TGTGCCAGCAGTGTTTCCTACGAGCAGTACTTC

J: TRBJ1-5
D: -
V: TRBV30
size: once
CDR3: CAWSVHNRTRESNQPQHF
DNA: TGTGCCTGGAGTGTACATAACAGGACGAGGGAAAGCAATCAGCCCCAGCATTTT

J: TRBJ2-2
D: TRBD2
V: TRBV5-1
size: -
CDR3: CASSLIAGGGTGELFF
DNA: TGCGCCAGCAGCTTGATTGCGGGAGGCGGCACCGGGGAGCTGTTTTTT

J: TRBJ2-1
D: -
V: TRBV5-6
size: -
CDR3: CASSLVQAHEQFF
DNA: TGTGCCAGCAGCTTGGTACAGGCCCATGAGCAGTTCTTC

J: TRBJ2-2
D: -
V: TRBV29-1
size: -
CDR3: CSVRDGGELFF
DNA: TGCAGCGTTCGGGATGGCGGGGAGCTGTTTTTT

J: TRBJ2-5
D: -
V: TRBV6-5
size: -
CDR3: CASSYSSAQETQYF
DNA: TGTGCCAGCAGTTACTCGAGTGCCCAAGAGACCCAGTACTTC

J: TRBJ2-5
D: -
V: TRBV5-1
size: -
CDR3: CASTPDSLETQYF
DNA: TGCGCCAGCACTCCAGACAGCCTGGAGACCCAGTACTTC

J: TRBJ1-2
D: -
V: TRBV4-3
size: -
CDR3: CASSPELTNYGYTF
DNA: TGCGCCAGCAGCCCCGAGCTAACTAACTATGGCTACACCTTC

J: TRBJ2-6
D: -
V: TRBV7-9
size: -
CDR3: CASSKQESGANVLTF
DNA: TGTGCCAGCAGCAAACAGGAGTCTGGGGCCAACGTCCTGACTTTC

J: TRBJ2-7
D: -
V: TRBV28
size: -
CDR3: CASSPPGTTYEQYF
DNA: TGTGCCAGCAGCCCACCAGGGACCACCTACGAGCAGTACTTC

J: TRBJ2-5
D: TRBD2
V: TRBV7-9
size: -
CDR3: CASSGSQETQYF
DNA: TGTGCCAGTAGCGGGTCACAAGAGACCCAGTACTTC

J: TRBJ2-1
D: -
V: TRBV7-8
size: -
CDR3: CASSKRTERNEQFF
DNA: TGTGCCAGCAGCAAACGGACAGAAAGAAATGAGCAGTTCTTC

J: TRBJ2-7
D: -
V: TRBV28
size: -
CDR3: CASSPLWDRDYEQYF
DNA: -

J: TRBJ2-7
D: -
V: TRBV6-1
size: -
CDR3: CALQWKDGAYEQYF
DNA: TGTGCCCTGCAGTGGAAGGACGGAGCCTACGAGCAGTACTTC

J: TRBJ1-6
D: TRBD1
V: TRBV27
size: -
CDR3: CASSTKTGGNSPLHF
DNA: TGTGCCAGCAGTACCAAGACAGGGGGTAATTCACCCCTCCACTTT

J: TRBJ2-7
D: TRBD1
V: TRBV7-7
size: -
CDR3: CASSLTTGTGPDEQYF
DNA: TGTGCCAGCAGCTTAACAACCGGGACAGGACCGGACGAGCAGTACTTC

J: TRBJ2-2
D: -
V: TRBV15
size: -
CDR3: CATSRDPGGELFF
DNA: TGTGCCACCAGCAGAGATCCGGGCGGGGAGCTGTTTTTT

J: TRBJ2-5
D: -
V: TRBV11-2
size: many
CDR3: CASSLGETQYF
DNA: TGTGCCAGCAGCTTAGGAGAGACCCAGTACTTC

J: TRBJ2-5
D: -
V: TRBV15
size: -
CDR3: CATSRAWRETQYF
DNA: TGTGCCACCAGCAGGGCCTGGAGGGAGACCCAGTACTTC

J: TRBJ1-4
D: -
V: TRBV27
size: few
CDR3: CASSLWEDEKLFF
DNA: TGTGCCAGCAGTTTATGGGAAGATGAAAAACTGTTTTTT

J: TRBJ1-2
D: TRBD1
V: TRBV6-5
size: -
CDR3: CASRDRVNYGYTF
DNA: TGTGCCAGCAGAGACAGGGTCAACTATGGCTACACCTTC

J: TRBJ1-5
D: TRBD1
V: TRBV18
size: -
CDR3: CASSQARQGGQPQHF
DNA: TGTGCCAGCTCACAAGCGCGACAGGGTGGTCAGCCCCAGCATTTT

J: TRBJ2-2
D: TRBD1
V: TRBV28
size: -
CDR3: CASSLRYRGPFTGELFF
DNA: TGTGCCAGCAGTTTACGTTACAGGGGCCCATTCACCGGGGAGCTGTTTTTT

J: TRBJ2-1
D: TRBD2
V: TRBV5-1
size: -
CDR3: CASSLATSGNEQFF
DNA: TGCGCCAGCAGCTTGGCCACTAGCGGGAATGAGCAGTTCTTC

J: TRBJ1-2
D: TRBD1
V: TRBV4-3
size: -
CDR3: CASSQEPPGTGFGYTF
DNA: TGCGCCAGCAGCCAAGAACCCCCCGGGACAGGGTTTGGCTACACCTTC

J: TRBJ2-7
D: -
V: TRBV4-3
size: few
CDR3: CASSQDRQIHEQYF
DNA: TGCGCCAGCAGCCAAGATCGGCAGATCCACGAGCAGTACTTC

J: TRBJ2-1
D: -
V: TRBV4-1
size: -
CDR3: CASSQDGRGAYNEQFF
DNA: TGCGCCAGCAGCCAAGATGGTAGAGGGGCCTACAATGAGCAGTTCTTC